This TCR beta chain emerged from a study of CD8 T cells in Susac syndrome. Regarding the study as a whole: The study recognized that its TCR sequencing and HLA analysis covered a relatively small number of individuals.

Germline V CDR1 and CDR2: SGDLS, YYNGEE. The CDR3 is made up of 16 amino acids. With 0 bases removed from V and 0 bases from J, the gap between germline ends came to 12 bases. Turning to this clonotype: Its antigen is unknown.

Sequencing of TCR beta was performed on blood CD8+ T cells and on blood CD4+ T cells. Random hexamers served to reverse transcribe about 0.5 to 1 ug RNA. MiXCR was run by TCRdb on the immunoSEQ multiplex PCR reads, yielding one entry per CDR3 protein. The sample consists of roughly 200,000 distinct CDR3 sequences, roughly 95% of them appearing once. Sequenced sample: CD4+ T cells from PBMCs. This receptor was obtained from a human donor with multiple sclerosis. This chain uses TRBV9 with TRBJ1-1; D is unclear. CDR3 DNA sequence: TGTGCCAGCAGCGTAGATCTGGTCACCATGAACACTGAAGCTTTCTTT. The encoded protein is CASSVDLVTMNTEAFF.